This TCR beta chain was identified in a study of cytomegalovirus exposure and HLA in healthy donors. Study summary: There were nearly 120 million unique TCR beta sequences, drawn from approximately 180 million T cells, in an earlier analysis.

Of note for this clone: Its antigen is currently unknown.

Both 60 Vbeta primers and 13 Jbeta primers went into the PCR. The table came from immunoSEQ multiplex PCR; TCRdb's copy has only in-frame clones and leaves some out. This table has hundreds of thousands of clones, about 87% appearing once. Whole-study findings and limits: When a later analysis compared HLA-associated TCR beta chains with equally common others, the HLA-associated chains turned out to be more clonally expanded and to have lower generation probabilities. Cytomegalovirus-associated status was assigned to approximately 160 TCR beta chains.

Germline V gene sequence: CDR1 WNHNN, CDR2 SYGVQD (reference sequence). V gave up 0 bases and J gave up 6 bases; unmatched junction bases: 2. CDR3 length equals 15 residues. This receptor was obtained from a woman younger than 35 in good health and CMV-seronegative. Material: PBMCs. The V call is TRBV10-1, the J call TRBJ2-3; 11 nucleotides line up with TRBD2. The CDR3, as DNA: TGCGCCAGCAGTGAGTCGCTAGCGGGGGGTGATACGCAGTATTTT. Translated, it gives CASSESLAGGDTQYF.